The 9 T cell receptor beta chains given below trace back to one sample, sequenced in a study of CD8 T cells in Susac syndrome (dated 2019 in TCRdb). The library came from the immunoSEQ multiplex PCR assay. RNA was extracted using the RNeasy kit, and roughly 0.5 to 1 microgram was reverse transcribed with random hexamers. The public reads were reanalyzed by TCRdb: fastp trimming at Q25, MiXCR alignment, in-frame beta chains only. Here each entry gathers all rows of one CDR3 protein and keeps the most common genes and DNA. This sample holds around 140,000 distinct CDR3 sequences; approximately 95% were observed only once. About 0.14% of the sample comes from the top ten. Input material: CD4+ T cells from PBMCs. All receptors come from a human donor with Susac syndrome.

The chain carries TRBV5-1 and TRBJ2-1; D is undetermined. The germline gives CDR1 SGHRS, CDR2 YFSETQ. Trimming removed 5 bases at V and 0 bases at J, with 9 bases between. CDR3 length: 14 residues. CDR3 in DNA: TGCGCCAGCAGTCCTGATTCCTCCTACAATGAGCAGTTCTTC. Encoded protein: CASSPDSSYNEQFF.

J is TRBJ2-1 and V is TRBV9; 8 positions match TRBD1. Germline values: CDR1 SGDLS, CDR2 YYNGEE. V lost 4 bases and J lost 3; bases outside the gene matches: 6. This CDR3 is 15 amino acids long. CDR3 protein: CASSHQGTGYNEQFF. The CDR3 region has the DNA TGTGCCAGCAGCCACCAGGGGACAGGCTACAATGAGCAGTTCTTC. Combining the CDR3 with reference TRBV9 and TRBJ2-1 gives the whole variable domain DSGVTQTPKHLITATGQRVTLRCSPRSGDLSVYWYQQSLDQGLQFLIQYYNGEERAKGNILERFSAQQFPDLHSELNLSSLELGDSALYFCASSHQGTGYNEQFFGPGTRLTVL.

The chain joins TRBV20-1 to TRBJ2-7; a possible D gene is TRBD2 (5 bases). The CDR3 has 9 residues. Deletions cut 6 bases from V and 6 bases from J, with 6 bases between. CDR1 DFQATT and CDR2 SNEGSKA come from the germline V gene (reference sequence). The CDR3 nucleotides read TGCAGTGCCGGGGTCGAGCAGTACTTC. Its translation: CSAGVEQYF.

The chain uses TRBV5-1 and TRBJ2-5, with D perhaps matching TRBD2 (5 bases). CDR1 SGHRS and CDR2 YFSETQ come from the germline V gene. The CDR3 has 15 residues. V lost 0 bases to trimming and J lost 10 bases, with 19 bases between them. The CDR3 spells CASSLGTGDQAGQYF. In nucleotides, the CDR3 is TGCGCCAGCAGCTTGGGGACCGGTGATCAGGCGGGCCAGTACTTC.

This chain connects TRBV4-2 to TRBJ2-2; 8 nucleotides line up with TRBD1. The CDR3 contains 17 residues. Germline V lookup: CDR1 LGHNA, CDR2 YNFKEQ. J was trimmed by 4 bases and V by 2 bases; bases with no gene match: 9. In DNA, the CDR3 is TGTGCCAGCAGCCAACCTACCCAGGGGGCGGCCACCGGGGAGCTGTTTTTT. Amino acids: CASSQPTQGAATGELFF.

The sample holds one count of this clonotype. Here the CDR3 DNA reads TGCAGCGTTGACAGGGGCGAGAATTCACCCCTCCACTTT. Protein product: CSVDRGENSPLHF. The chain combines TRBV29-1 with TRBJ1-6, with D maybe TRBD1 (6 bases). Germline V gene sequence: CDR1 SQVTM, CDR2 ANQGSEA. The V end was cut by 3 bases, the J end by 7 bases, with 10 bases between. This CDR3 contains 13 residues.

The CDR3 protein is CSGGGRANTEAFF. The CDR3 nucleotides are TGCAGCGGTGGAGGGAGAGCGAACACTGAAGCTTTCTTT. The chain recombines TRBV29-1 with TRBJ1-1, with D hard to call. This CDR3 is built from 13 residues. Trimming shortened V by 7 bases and J by 1 base, and 13 bases separated the two germline ends. Germline V lookup: CDR1 SQVTM, CDR2 ANQGSEA.

This chain links TRBV19 with TRBJ1-4; D is perhaps TRBD1 (5 bases). Per germline, CDR1 LNHDA and CDR2 SQIVND (reference sequence). Trimming removed 9 bases at V and 6 bases at J, with 17 bases between. This CDR3 contains 14 residues. The CDR3 is CASRDRAGYEKLFF. The CDR3 nucleotides are TGTGCCAGCCGGGATCGGGCAGGGTATGAAAAACTGTTTTTT.

The rearrangement links TRBV20-1 to TRBJ1-1, with unresolved D. CDR1 and CDR2 from the germline V gene are DFQATT and SNEGSKA (reference sequence). V gave up 6 bases and J gave up 3 bases, with 17 bases separating them. The CDR3 covers 14 residues. The CDR3 coding sequence is TGCAGTGCCCACCGGGCGGCGGACCACACTGAAGCTTTCTTT. Translating it yields CSAHRAADHTEAFF.